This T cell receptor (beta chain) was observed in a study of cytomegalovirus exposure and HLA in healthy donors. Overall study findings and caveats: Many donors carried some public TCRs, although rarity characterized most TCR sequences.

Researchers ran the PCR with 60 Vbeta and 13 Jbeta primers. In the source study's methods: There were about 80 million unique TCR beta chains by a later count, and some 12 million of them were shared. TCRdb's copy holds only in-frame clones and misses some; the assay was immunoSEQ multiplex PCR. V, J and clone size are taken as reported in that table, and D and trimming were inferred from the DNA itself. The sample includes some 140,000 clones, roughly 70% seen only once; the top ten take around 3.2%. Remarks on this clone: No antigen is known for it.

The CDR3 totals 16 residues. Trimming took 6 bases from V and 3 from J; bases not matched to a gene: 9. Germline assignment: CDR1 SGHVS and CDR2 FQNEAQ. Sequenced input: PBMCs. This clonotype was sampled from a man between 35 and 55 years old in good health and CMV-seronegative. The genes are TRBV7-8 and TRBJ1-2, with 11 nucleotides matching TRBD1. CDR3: CASSGQGAGRYYGYTF. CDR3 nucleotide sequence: TGTGCCAGCAGTGGACAGGGGGCAGGTCGATACTATGGCTACACCTTC.